This is a list of T cell receptor beta chains from one sample in a study of identical twins. TCRdb redid the calling of the 5' RACE reads with MiXCR, one entry per CDR3 protein. The sample shows some 730,000 distinct CDR3 sequences, 15% to 20% of them seen only once. These data were also reused for a study on T cells expressing NK-cell markers.

Sequencing used PBMCs. All receptors come from a young woman in good health. The CDR3 runs from the conserved cysteine through the conserved F or W.

V gene	J gene	CDR3 protein
TRBV6-5	TRBJ1-2	CASSYRDRGPGYTF
TRBV29-1	TRBJ2-1	CSVPDRKGTYNEQFF
TRBV19	TRBJ1-6	CASRDRENSPLHF
TRBV6-2/TRBV6-3	TRBJ2-5	CASSYESEYRGNTFGETQYF
TRBV10-3	TRBJ2-1	CAIYAGANEQFF
TRBV27	TRBJ1-2	CASARQGPNYGYTF
TRBV6-6	TRBJ2-5	CASTTFGTQYF
TRBV20-1	TRBJ1-1	CSARDGTLNTEAFF
TRBV12-3/TRBV12-4	TRBJ1-2	CALQGQGNGYTF
TRBV7-9	TRBJ1-1	CASSPGQGTAFF
TRBV5-1	TRBJ2-7	CASSLTGGGLGEQYF
TRBV7-2	TRBJ2-2	CASSRPGTKAGELFF
TRBV6-1	TRBJ1-2	CASSGQGAGENGYTF
TRBV12-3/TRBV12-4	TRBJ2-2	CASSLIGGDAVRELFF
TRBV12-3/TRBV12-4	TRBJ2-1	CASSSWDRGRFEQFF
TRBV6-5	TRBJ2-7	CASSYSISGSIPYEQYF
TRBV6-1	TRBJ2-1	CASTVAEKRDNEQFF
TRBV14	TRBJ2-5	CASSQDRAQEGTQYF
TRBV6-6	TRBJ2-5	CASQARFLETQYF
TRBV5-1	TRBJ1-1	CASSRPDQGATEAFF
TRBV11-1	TRBJ2-2	CASSPRRAGGSANTGELFF
TRBV6-5	TRBJ2-1	CASSSREAFYNEQFF
TRBV5-1	TRBJ2-1	CASSTDRRTSYNEQFF
TRBV6-2/TRBV6-3	TRBJ1-5	CATLGLGNQPQHF